The 9 T cell receptor beta chains presented below share a single source sample, sequenced in a study of cytomegalovirus exposure and HLA in healthy donors. PCR used 60 Vbeta primers and 13 Jbeta primers. Assay: immunoSEQ multiplex PCR; the TCRdb copy retains only in-frame clones and omits some. In the table there are under 200,000 clones, nearly 80% of which are singletons. Source material: PBMCs. The receptor set was obtained from a man aged 18-30 years in good health and CMV-seropositive.

There are a few counts of this clone. The chain couples TRBV18 to TRBJ2-5; D call uncertain. Germline CDR1 KGHSH, CDR2 LQKENI. The V end was cut by 5 bases, the J end by 2 bases, with 18 bases between. The CDR3 has 16 residues. CDR3 amino acids: CASSFLSSVQQETQYF. CDR3 coding DNA: TGTGCCAGCTCATTCCTCTCGTCGGTACAGCAAGAGACCCAGTACTTC.

The chain has TRBV2 and TRBJ1-1, with 7 bases lining up with TRBD1. The CDR3 runs 14 residues. Germline V gene lookup returns CDR1 SNHLY and CDR2 FYNNEI. Losses at the gene ends were 6 bases for V and 1 base for J; bases not matched to a gene: 5. The CDR3, as DNA: TGTGCCAGCAGGTGGACAGGCGAGAACACTGAAGCTTTCTTT. Translating it yields CASRWTGENTEAFF. Supplemented by reference TRBV2 and TRBJ1-1, the full variable domain reads EPEVTQTPSHQVTQMGQEVILRCVPISNHLYFYWYRQILGQKVEFLVSFYNNEISEKSEIFDDQFSVERPDGSNFTLKIRSTKLEDSAMYFCASRWTGENTEAFFGQGTRLTVV.

The rearrangement joins TRBV6-1 to TRBJ1-1; D ambiguous. Germline V lookup: CDR1 MNHNS, CDR2 SASEGT. The CDR3 contains 13 residues. V gave up 5 bases and J gave up 7 bases, with 14 bases separating them. CDR3 in DNA: TGTGCCAGCAGTCAACTTACCACGGTTGAAGCTTTCTTT. Its translation is CASSQLTTVEAFF.

This chain uses TRBV19 with TRBJ2-3; 10 bases are shared with TRBD2. CDR1 and CDR2 (germline): LNHDA, SQIVND (reference sequence). V trimming: 10 bases; J trimming: 3 bases; junction bases outside the gene matches: 10. The CDR3 spans 15 residues. The CDR3 spells CATSTLAGETDTQYF. In DNA form, the CDR3 reads TGTGCCACCTCAACGCTAGCGGGGGAAACAGATACGCAGTATTTT. Supplemented by reference TRBV19 and TRBJ2-3, the full variable domain reads DGGITQSPKYLFRKEGQNVTLSCEQNLNHDAMYWYRQDPGQGLRLIYYSQIVNDFQKGDIAEGYSVSREKKESFPLTVTSAQKNPTAFYLCATSTLAGETDTQYFGPGTRLTVL.

The chain couples TRBV5-1 to TRBJ1-4, with no clear D. V shed 4 bases and J shed 7 bases, with 11 bases lying between them. CDR1 SGHRS and CDR2 YFSETQ come from the germline V gene. CDR3 length: 13 amino acids. This CDR3 reads CASSLVGGEKLFF. CDR3 DNA: TGCGCCAGCAGCCTAGTAGGCGGTGAAAAACTGTTTTTT.

The chain joins TRBV2 to TRBJ1-5, with D unresolved. CDR3 size: 12 residues. V gave up 3 bases and J gave up 6 bases, with 6 bases separating them. The germline CDR1 and CDR2 sequences are SNHLY and FYNNEI. The CDR3 region is CASSESGQPQHF. DNA of the CDR3: TGTGCCAGCAGTGAGAGCGGTCAGCCCCAGCATTTT. Looking up the rest from reference TRBV2 and TRBJ1-5 gives the full variable domain: EPEVTQTPSHQVTQMGQEVILRCVPISNHLYFYWYRQILGQKVEFLVSFYNNEISEKSEIFDDQFSVERPDGSNFTLKIRSTKLEDSAMYFCASSESGQPQHFGDGTRLSIL.

Worth noting for this clone: Germline and junction disagree at one end, which may indicate a read error. The chain has TRBV6-1 and TRBJ2-6, with TRBD1 as a possible D gene (6 bases). The V gene's germline CDR1 is MNHNS and CDR2 SASEGT. This CDR3 is 18 amino acids long. The CDR3 spells CASSEDQGHSSGANGLTF. CDR3 nucleotides: TGTGCCAGCAGTGAAGATCAGGGGCACAGCTCTGGGGCCAACGGCCTGACTTTC.

V and J are TRBV6-6 and TRBJ1-1; D may be TRBD1 (5 bases). The germline V gene encodes CDR1 MNHNY and CDR2 SVGAGI (reference sequence). V dropped 0 bases and J dropped 1 base, with 12 bases sitting between them. The CDR3 runs 16 residues. CDR3 in DNA: TGTGCCAGCAGTTACTCGGCTTCGACAGAGAACACTGAAGCTTTCTTT. It encodes CASSYSASTENTEAFF.

The chain uses TRBV7-2 and TRBJ1-2; the D is unclear. The germline V gene encodes CDR1 SGHTA and CDR2 FQGNSA. V was shortened by 0 bases and J by 4 bases, with 6 bases between the two germline ends. The CDR3 runs to 13 residues. The DNA of the CDR3 is TGTGCCAGCAGCTTAGCCCAAATCTATGGCTACACCTTC. It translates to CASSLAQIYGYTF.